The 13 T cell receptor beta chains presented below share a single source sample, sequenced in a study of T cells expressing NK-cell markers. TCRdb re-called the 5' RACE reads and gives one entry per CDR3 protein, without DNA. The sample has around 260,000 distinct CDR3 sequences; the top ten hold around 3.9%. The specimen sequenced was blood T cells: a sorted CD56 or NKG2C T cell subset, CD4+ or CD8+ T cells, or bulk PBMC T cells (not recorded which). The receptors stem from a woman between 18 and 70 years old in good health.

The chain is built from TRBV7-3 and TRBJ1-1; TCRdb lists TRBD1, though no DNA is available to test this call. The CDR3 has 14 residues. Germline CDR1 is SGHTA and CDR2 is FQGTGA. The CDR3 protein is CASSLTGGVSEAFF.

This chain joins TRBV7-9 and TRBJ1-3. The CDR3 covers 16 residues. CDR1 and CDR2 from the germline V gene are SEHNR and FQNEAQ (reference sequence). The CDR3 sequence: CASSLEGLRSGNTIYF.

The rearrangement joins TRBV5-1 to TRBJ2-7; as DNA is missing, the TRBD2 call by TCRdb cannot be tested. CDR1 and CDR2 from the germline V gene are SGHRS and YFSETQ. The CDR3 totals 17 residues. The CDR3 here is CASSLGTSGKTPYEQYF.

The J gene is TRBJ2-7, the V gene TRBV5-6; the TCRdb D gene call, TRBD1, has no DNA to confirm it. This CDR3 region has 14 residues. Germline lookup yields CDR1 SGHDT and CDR2 YYEEEE. The CDR3 is CASSLDTGAYEQYF.

This rearrangement joins TRBV7-3 to TRBJ2-1; TCRdb proposes TRBD1, but this gene call is untestable without DNA. The CDR3 sequence is 16 residues long. CDR1 and CDR2 (germline): SGHTA, FQGTGA. The CDR3 sequence: CASNIPRGDSYNEQFF.

V is TRBV19 and J is TRBJ2-2. CDR1 is LNHDA and CDR2 is SQIVND in the germline V gene (reference sequence). The CDR3 extends over 15 amino acids. The CDR3 loop reads CASSMRQTNTGELFF.

The rearrangement joins TRBV18 to TRBJ2-5. This CDR3 contains 12 residues. Germline values: CDR1 KGHSH, CDR2 LQKENI. CDR3 region: CASSHLGETQYF.

The rearrangement links TRBV29-1 to TRBJ1-3; no DNA is available, so the TRBD1 call from TCRdb remains unchecked. The CDR3 contains 13 residues. CDR1 and CDR2 from the germline V gene are SQVTM and ANQGSEA. The CDR3 reads CSVETGAGNTIYF. The whole variable domain, filled in from reference TRBV29-1 and TRBJ1-3, reads SAVISQKPSRDICQRGTSLTIQCQVDSQVTMMFWYRQQPGQSLTLIATANQGSEATYESGFVIDKFPISRPNLTFSTLTVSNMSPEDSSIYLCSVETGAGNTIYFGEGSWLTVV.

The chain combines TRBV6-5 with TRBJ1-6; TCRdb calls TRBD1, which cannot be checked without DNA. This CDR3 has 12 residues. The V gene's germline CDR1 is MNHEY and CDR2 SVGAGI. CDR3 amino acids: CASRAQGTPLHF.

V usage is TRBV4-2 and J usage is TRBJ2-3. Germline lookup yields CDR1 LGHNA and CDR2 YNFKEQ. The CDR3 contains 13 residues. Here the CDR3 reads CASSQDPTATQYF.

V and J are TRBV30 and TRBJ2-5; as DNA is missing, the TRBD2 call by TCRdb cannot be tested. CDR1 GTSNPN and CDR2 SVGIG come from the germline V gene (reference sequence). This CDR3 is built from 15 residues. CDR3: CAWSELGLAKETQYF.

The genes are TRBV5-1 and TRBJ2-3; TCRdb selects TRBD2, and the lack of DNA leaves this call unchecked. This CDR3 contains 16 residues. Germline values: CDR1 SGHRS, CDR2 YFSETQ. The CDR3 loop reads CASSLMSGGPSDTQYF.

The J gene is TRBJ2-3, the V gene TRBV7-2; TCRdb picks TRBD1, but there is no DNA to check that call. CDR1 is SGHTA, CDR2 FQGNSA, per germline. The CDR3 runs 14 residues. CDR3 loop: CASSLALGGDTQYF.